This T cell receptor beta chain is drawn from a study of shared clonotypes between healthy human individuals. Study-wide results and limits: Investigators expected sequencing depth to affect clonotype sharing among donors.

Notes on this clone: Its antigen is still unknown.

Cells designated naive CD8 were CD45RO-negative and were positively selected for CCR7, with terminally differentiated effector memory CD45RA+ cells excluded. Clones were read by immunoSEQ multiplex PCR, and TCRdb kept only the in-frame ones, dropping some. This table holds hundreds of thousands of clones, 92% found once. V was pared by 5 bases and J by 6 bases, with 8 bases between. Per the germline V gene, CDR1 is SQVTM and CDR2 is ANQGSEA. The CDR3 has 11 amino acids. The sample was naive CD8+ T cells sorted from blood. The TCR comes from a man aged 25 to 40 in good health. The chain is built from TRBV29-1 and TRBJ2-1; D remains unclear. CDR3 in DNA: TGCAGCGTTCTATTCATCAATGAGCAGTTCTTC. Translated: CSVLFINEQFF.